This is a list of T cell receptor beta chains from one sample in a study of shared clonotypes between healthy human individuals. Clones were read by immunoSEQ multiplex PCR, and TCRdb kept only the in-frame ones, dropping some. The sample yields a few hundred thousand clones, 96% seen once. Sequenced sample: memory CD8+ T cells sorted from blood. These receptors were collected from a man aged 30 to 39 in good health. Both conserved end residues are part of each CDR3. D genes are given only for firm matches. Size tells how often a clone was seen (once, few, many) or the class of an expanded clone, and some rows leave it out.

V gene,clone size,D gene,J gene,CDR3 length,CDR3 DNA,CDR3 protein
TRBV5-1,.,TRBD1,TRBJ1-1,15,TGCGCCAGCAGCCTTATGACAGGGGGAAACACTGAAGCTTTCTTT,CASSLMTGGNTEAFF
TRBV11-3,.,.,TRBJ2-7,15,TGTGCCAGCAGCTTAGAAGGACAGCCTACCTACGAGCAGTACTTC,CASSLEGQPTYEQYF
TRBV6-5,.,TRBD1,TRBJ1-2,15,TGTGCCAGCAGGCCAGACAGGGTAGCTAACTATGGCTACACCTTC,CASRPDRVANYGYTF
TRBV5-6,once,.,TRBJ2-1,14,TGTGCCAGCAGCTTTGGGGTCCTGGACAATGAGCAGTTCTTC,CASSFGVLDNEQFF
TRBV19,.,TRBD1,TRBJ2-2,14,TGTGCCAGTAGTATTGACAGGGACACCGGGGAGCTGTTTTTT,CASSIDRDTGELFF
TRBV6-5,.,.,TRBJ2-7,14,TGTGCCAGCAGTCGACAGTCGAGCTCCTACGAGCAGTACTTC,CASSRQSSSYEQYF
TRBV2,.,TRBD1,TRBJ2-7,13,TGTGCCAAAGGGACAGTCGAGGCGGGCGAGCAGTACTTC,CAKGTVEAGEQYF
TRBV5-1,.,.,TRBJ1-5,18,TGCGCCAGCAGCTTTACCCCCCTGCACGCGGGGAGCAATCAGCCCCAGCATTTT,CASSFTPLHAGSNQPQHF
TRBV27,.,.,TRBJ1-5,15,TGTGCCAGCAGTCAAACTACAGGACGGTATCAGCCCCAGCATTTT,CASSQTTGRYQPQHF
TRBV15,.,TRBD2,TRBJ2-1,16,TGTGCCACCAGCACTCGCGGGAGGGCCGGGTACAATGAGCAGTTCTTC,CATSTRGRAGYNEQFF
TRBV28,.,TRBD1,TRBJ1-2,14,TGTGCCAGCAGCTCACCGGGACAGGGTTATGGCTACACCTTC,CASSSPGQGYGYTF
TRBV11-3,.,.,TRBJ2-3,13,TGTGCCAGCAGCCCGACGACTACCACTACGCAGTATTTT,CASSPTTTTTQYF
TRBV18,.,TRBD2,TRBJ2-1,15,TGTGCCAGCTCACCCGTGCTAGCGGGCCCCCCCGAGCAGTTCTTC,CASSPVLAGPPEQFF
TRBV12-2,few,.,TRBJ1-2,13,TGTGCAAGCCCTTTCCGGGACCCCTATGGCTACACCTTC,CASPFRDPYGYTF
TRBV28,.,TRBD1,TRBJ2-3,14,TGTGCCAGCAGCCCAAGGACAGGGGGCCATACGCAGTATTTT,CASSPRTGGHTQYF
TRBV5-1,.,.,TRBJ2-3,14,TGCGCCAGCAGCCCCAGGGAGCGCACAGATACGCAGTATTTT,CASSPRERTDTQYF
TRBV5-5,.,.,TRBJ2-7,11,TGTGCCAGCAGCTTGGCTTACGAGCAGTACTTC,CASSLAYEQYF
TRBV6-4,.,.,TRBJ2-2,14,TGTGCCAGCAGTGTGGGGTCGAACACCGGGGAGCTGTTTTTT,CASSVGSNTGELFF
TRBV7-8,.,TRBD1,TRBJ2-1,16,TGTGCCAGCAGCTTAAGTAGACAGGGGGGTTACAATGAGCAGTTCTTC,CASSLSRQGGYNEQFF
TRBV10-3,.,TRBD1,TRBJ2-7,14,TGTGCCATCAGTTCCGGGACAGGGGGCTACGAGCAGTACTTC,CAISSGTGGYEQYF
TRBV6-1,.,TRBD1,TRBJ2-7,13,TGTGCCAGCAGTGAGGGACAGGCCTACGAGCAGTACTTC,CASSEGQAYEQYF
TRBV13,.,.,TRBJ2-7,12,TGTGCCAGCAGCTTAAGCCCGACTCAGCAGTACTTC,CASSLSPTQQYF
TRBV5-1,.,.,TRBJ2-1,15,TGCGCCAGCACAACCCCGGGGGATATTTACAATGAGCAGTTCTTC,CASTTPGDIYNEQFF
TRBV5-1,.,.,TRBJ1-3,18,TGCGCCAGCAGCCCCCGACCCGGCCGTGACAGCTCTGGAAACACCATATATTTT,CASSPRPGRDSSGNTIYF
TRBV11-2,.,TRBD1,TRBJ2-7,14,TGTGCCAGCAGTATCGGGACAGGGACCTACGAGCAGTACTTC,CASSIGTGTYEQYF
TRBV9,.,.,TRBJ2-7,15,TGTGCCAGCAGCGTAGGGCATCAACAAGGCTACGAGCAGTACTTC,CASSVGHQQGYEQYF
TRBV4-2,.,TRBD2,TRBJ2-1,18,TGTGCCAGCAGCCAAGAATATGGGACTAGCGGGAGATCACGCGAGCAGTTCTTC,CASSQEYGTSGRSREQFF
TRBV6-5,.,.,TRBJ1-1,15,TGTGCCAGCAGTGTCTTCGGGCTGGGGGACACTGAAGCTTTCTTT,CASSVFGLGDTEAFF
TRBV5-6,.,.,TRBJ1-5,15,TGTGCCAGCAGCTTGTGGGGGGGTGGCAATCAGCCCCAGCATTTT,CASSLWGGGNQPQHF
TRBV28,once,TRBD2,TRBJ2-1,15,TGTGCCAGCAGTTCTCCGGGACTAGCGGGCAATGAGCAGTTCTTC,CASSSPGLAGNEQFF
TRBV6-5,.,.,TRBJ2-1,14,TGTGCCAGCAGTTACGGGGGAGGTAGCGATGAGCAGTTCTTC,CASSYGGGSDEQFF
TRBV6-1,.,.,TRBJ1-3,12,TGTGCCAGCTGGAGCTCTGGAAACACCATATATTTT,CASWSSGNTIYF
TRBV2,.,TRBD2,TRBJ2-5,13,TGTGCCGGTGAGACTAGCGGGCAAGAGACCCAGTACTTC,CAGETSGQETQYF
TRBV30,.,.,TRBJ1-5,14,TGTGCCTGGAGTGGGCTCTATAGCAATCAGCCCCAGCATTTT,CAWSGLYSNQPQHF
TRBV6-4,.,.,TRBJ2-2,14,TGTGCCAGCAGTGGCTTACGGGACACCGGGGAGCTGTTTTTT,CASSGLRDTGELFF
TRBV5-1,.,TRBD1,TRBJ1-2,16,TGCGCCAGCAGCCCATCCCCTCCGGGACAGGGTAACGGCTACACCTTC,CASSPSPPGQGNGYTF
TRBV7-9,.,.,TRBJ1-2,12,TGTGCCAGCAGCTTGGGGGCTTATGGCTACACCTTC,CASSLGAYGYTF